These 16 T cell receptor beta chains were sequenced from one sample in a study of T cell repertoires in cytomegalovirus infection. These receptors have no identified antigens. TCRdb independently ran MiXCR on the reads; one entry per CDR3 protein. The sample has about 700,000 distinct CDR3 sequences, roughly 33% seen once. Source: cultured PBMCs, taken from culture after CMV antigen stimulation. Receptors were obtained from a human donor in good health (CMV status not recorded). Some clones in this sample may be carry-over from other donors' samples.

This clonotype was found a few times. The chain combines TRBV2 with TRBJ2-3, with TRBD1 matching over 8 bases. V lost 3 bases, J lost 2 bases, and 4 bases stayed unmatched. CDR1 and CDR2 (germline): SNHLY, FYNNEI. The CDR3 is 15 residues long. The CDR3 sequence: CASSDGTGITDTQYF. The CDR3, as DNA: TGTGCCAGCAGTGATGGGACAGGAATCACAGATACGCAGTATTTT.

This chain joins TRBV6-5 and TRBJ2-7; tentatively, D is TRBD1 (6 bases). The CDR3 is 14 amino acids. The V end was cut by 5 bases, the J end by 0 bases, with 11 bases between. The germline V gene has CDR1 MNHEY and CDR2 SVGAGI. Here the CDR3 DNA reads TGTGCCAGCAGTACCCGGGACAACTCCTACGAGCAGTACTTC. Protein product: CASSTRDNSYEQYF.

The CDR3 sequence: CASSETRPKGSLETQYF. CDR3 sequence (DNA): TGTGCCAGCAGTGAAACTCGCCCGAAGGGCTCCTTGGAGACCCAGTACTTC. The chain is built from TRBV2 and TRBJ2-5; D gene unclear. The V gene's germline CDR1 is SNHLY and CDR2 FYNNEI. This CDR3 comprises 17 residues. Trimming cost V 2 bases and J 5 bases, with 21 bases left between them.

The CDR3: CASSLAGDIYEQYF. The CDR3 nucleotides are TGTGCCAGCAGTTTAGCGGGAGATATCTACGAGCAGTACTTC. The gene calls are TRBV12-3 or TRBV12-4 and TRBJ2-7, with a possible D match to TRBD2 (5 bases). This CDR3 comprises 14 residues. Deletions cut 0 bases from V and 3 bases from J, with 9 bases between.

This chain joins TRBV5-6 and TRBJ1-2; possibly TRBD1 for D (5 bases). This CDR3 has 13 amino acids. Germline V lookup: CDR1 SGHDT, CDR2 YYEEEE. V gave up 7 bases and J gave up 5 bases, with 15 bases separating them. The CDR3 bases are TGTGCCAGCGCCGACGGGGCGTTTTATGGCTACACCTTC. Residues: CASADGAFYGYTF.

This clonotype was recorded many times. This CDR3 is CASSQRASLSYEQYF. CDR3 sequence (DNA): TGTGCCAGCAGCCAGCGGGCGTCGCTCTCCTACGAGCAGTACTTC. V and J are TRBV7-2 and TRBJ2-7; D possibly corresponds to TRBD2 (6 bases). Germline V CDR1 and CDR2: SGHTA, FQGNSA. The CDR3 sequence is 15 residues long. V was clipped by 5 bases and J by 0 bases, with 14 bases between them.

The chain has TRBV6-1 and TRBJ2-3, with TRBD2 matching 12 bases. V lost 1 base, J lost 5 bases, and 7 bases stayed unmatched. Per germline, CDR1 MNHNS and CDR2 SASEGT. The CDR3 extends over 17 amino acids. The CDR3 region is CASSEVRLAGEIDTQYF. CDR3 in DNA: TGTGCCAGCAGTGAAGTCAGACTAGCGGGAGAAATAGATACGCAGTATTTT.

This clonotype was seen only once. The CDR3 spells CASSYQGNTGELFF. In nucleotides, the CDR3 is TGTGCCAGCAGCTACCAGGGGAACACCGGGGAGCTGTTTTTT. The chain links TRBV7-9 to TRBJ2-2; a weak D match, TRBD1 (5 bases). CDR1 and CDR2 from the germline V gene are SEHNR and FQNEAQ (reference sequence). Deletions cut 4 bases from V and 1 base from J, with 7 bases between. The CDR3 length is 14 residues. Together with reference TRBV7-9 and TRBJ2-2, the CDR3 gives the full variable domain: DTGVSQNPRHKITKRGQNVTFRCDPISEHNRLYWYRQTLGQGPEFLTYFQNEAQLEKSRLLSDRFSAERPKGSFSTLEIQRTEQGDSAMYLCASSYQGNTGELFFGEGSRLTVL.

This clonotype was seen only a few times. V is TRBV2 and J is TRBJ2-1; TRBD2 aligns across 10 bases. V gave up 7 bases and J gave up 3 bases; unmatched junction bases: 6. CDR1 is SNHLY, CDR2 FYNNEI, per germline. This CDR3 contains 15 residues. CDR3 nucleotide sequence: TGTGCCAGCACTTGGACTAGCGGAGACTACAATGAGCAGTTCTTC. Residues: CASTWTSGDYNEQFF.

The chain has TRBV7-9 and TRBJ2-1; the match to TRBD2 covers 7 bases. Germline V gene data show CDR1 as SEHNR and CDR2 as FQNEAQ (reference sequence). J gave up 7 bases and V 5 bases, and 8 bases lay outside the gene matches. The CDR3 runs 14 residues. The CDR3 protein is CASSPRTSWNEQFF. Written as DNA, the CDR3 is TGTGCCAGCAGCCCCAGGACTAGTTGGAATGAGCAGTTCTTC.

The DNA of the CDR3 is TGCGCCAGCAGCCAAGATCTATCCGGTAGCTCCTACGAGCAGTACTTC. Protein: CASSQDLSGSSYEQYF. This rearrangement joins TRBV4-1 to TRBJ2-7; D ambiguous. Germline V lookup: CDR1 MGHRA, CDR2 YSYEKL. This CDR3 spans 16 amino acids. V lost 0 bases and J 0 bases, leaving 12 bases between the germline ends.

This clonotype was seen more than once but under ten times. The chain combines TRBV11-2 with TRBJ1-2; D unresolved. Trimming removed 0 bases from V and 1 base from J, with 6 bases in between. CDR1 and CDR2 (germline): SGHAT, FQNNGV. CDR3 length equals 14 residues. This CDR3 is CASSLDGDNYGYTF. As DNA, the CDR3 is TGTGCCAGCAGCTTAGATGGGGATAACTATGGCTACACCTTC.

This clonotype came up a few times. The chain links TRBV12-3 or TRBV12-4 to TRBJ2-3; TRBD2 aligns across 8 bases. CDR3 length: 15 residues. The V and J ends lost 6 bases and 0 bases, in that order; junction bases with no gene match: 5. The DNA of the CDR3 is TGTGCCAGCAGCCGACTAGCGTCTAGCACAGATACGCAGTATTTT. Its protein is CASSRLASSTDTQYF.

This chain uses TRBV19 with TRBJ1-5; no clear D. Between the trimmed V and J ends, which lost 8 bases and 0 bases, there was a span of 17 bases. The CDR3 runs to 16 residues. The germline gives CDR1 LNHDA, CDR2 SQIVND (reference sequence). CDR3 sequence reads: CASRDGRTYSNQPQHF. The CDR3 DNA reads as TGTGCCAGTCGAGACGGACGGACTTATAGCAATCAGCCCCAGCATTTT.

This clonotype was detected a few times. The V and J genes are TRBV29-1 and TRBJ2-7; a weak D match, TRBD2 (6 bases). Trimming removed 4 bases from V and 1 base from J, with 17 bases in between. The germline V gene has CDR1 SQVTM and CDR2 ANQGSEA. This CDR3 comprises 15 residues. In DNA, the CDR3 is TGCAGCGTTGGGCTAGCGCGTACGGCATCCTACGAGCAGTACTTC. Residues: CSVGLARTASYEQYF.

In this sample, this clonotype turned up many times. V is TRBV7-2 and J is TRBJ1-1; a weak D match, TRBD1 (5 bases). The CDR3 spans 14 residues. V lost 3 bases and J lost 0, with 8 bases in between. The germline V gene has CDR1 SGHTA and CDR2 FQGNSA. The CDR3 loop is CASSFGGLNTEAFF. CDR3 sequence (DNA): TGTGCCAGCAGCTTCGGGGGGTTGAACACTGAAGCTTTCTTT.